This is a list of T cell receptor beta chains from one sample in a study of cytomegalovirus exposure and HLA in healthy donors. Only in-frame clones appear in the TCRdb table, and some are missing; sequencing was by immunoSEQ multiplex PCR. This sample has 55,000 to 65,000 clones; roughly 83% occur once, and the top ten carry more than 1.5%. The source material was PBMCs. Receptors originate from a human donor in good health. Both conserved end residues are part of each CDR3. A D gene is named only where the DNA matches it firmly. Where a row states a size, it is once, few, many or the class of an expanded clone; other rows omit it.

D gene,J gene,clone size,V gene,CDR3 protein,CDR3 DNA
-,TRBJ1-5,-,TRBV6-1,CASIRGENQPQHF,TGTGCCAGCATTAGGGGCGAGAATCAGCCCCAGCATTTT
TRBD1,TRBJ2-7,once,TRBV7-6,CASSPIRGRAYEQYF,TGTGCCAGCAGCCCTATCAGGGGGCGAGCCTACGAGCAGTACTTC
-,TRBJ1-4,-,TRBV25-1,CASSEYPGYLSTNEKLFF,TGTGCCAGCAGTGAATATCCAGGTTACTTATCAACTAATGAAAAACTGTTTTTT
TRBD2,TRBJ2-2,-,TRBV19,CASSSTGLVFFTGELFF,TGTGCCAGTAGTTCGACGGGACTAGTATTTTTCACCGGGGAGCTGTTTTTT
TRBD1,TRBJ2-7,-,TRBV11-2,CASSLDGTGAYEQYF,TGTGCCAGCAGCTTAGATGGGACAGGGGCCTACGAGCAGTACTTC
TRBD1,TRBJ1-5,few,TRBV6-5,CASSPRTGDQPQHF,TGTGCCAGCAGTCCTAGGACAGGAGATCAGCCCCAGCATTTT
-,TRBJ2-7,few,TRBV2,CASRVGQRSYEQYF,TGTGCCAGCAGGGTCGGACAGCGGTCCTACGAGCAGTACTTC
TRBD2,TRBJ2-3,-,TRBV7-2,CASSPPGLASTDTQYF,TGTGCCAGCAGCCCGCCCGGACTAGCTAGCACAGATACGCAGTATTTT
TRBD1,TRBJ1-1,-,TRBV5-1,CASSTGAQGAHTEAFF,TGCGCCAGCAGCACGGGAGCCCAGGGGGCTCACACTGAAGCTTTCTTT
TRBD2,TRBJ2-1,-,TRBV28,CASRPTSGSSYNEQFF,TGTGCCAGCAGGCCGACTAGCGGGAGCTCCTACAATGAGCAGTTCTTC
-,TRBJ2-7,-,TRBV5-6,CASSLWRNFLEQYF,TGTGCCAGCAGCCTCTGGAGGAATTTTCTCGAGCAGTACTTC
TRBD2,TRBJ2-7,-,TRBV10-3,CAISELLPTPGTSCEQYF,TGTGCCATCAGTGAACTGCTGCCGACACCCGGGACTAGCTGCGAGCAGTACTTC
-,TRBJ1-4,-,TRBV7-9,CASSLTGTATNEKLFF,TGTGCCAGCAGCTTGACGGGGACTGCAACTAATGAAAAACTGTTTTTT
-,TRBJ2-7,-,TRBV2,CASRMVLGAYEQYF,TGTGCCAGCAGGATGGTTCTAGGGGCCTACGAGCAGTACTTC
-,TRBJ2-7,few,TRBV15,CATSRSITLNEQYF,TGTGCCACCAGCAGGTCGATAACATTGAACGAGCAGTACTTC
-,TRBJ2-5,-,TRBV28,CASSHQIAHKTQYF,TGTGCCAGCAGTCACCAAATAGCGCACAAAACCCAGTACTTC
-,TRBJ1-2,-,TRBV5-4,CASSFYRARNYGYTF,TGTGCCAGCAGCTTTTACAGGGCCCGTAACTATGGCTACACCTTC
TRBD1,TRBJ2-2,-,TRBV4-3,CASSRGYRGQGTGELFF,TGCGCCAGCAGCCGAGGATATCGGGGACAGGGCACCGGGGAGCTGTTTTTT
TRBD2,TRBJ2-3,-,TRBV6-1,CASSETSGGADTQYF,TGTGCCAGCAGTGAAACTAGCGGGGGGGCAGATACGCAGTATTTT
TRBD1,TRBJ2-1,-,TRBV29-1,CSVEDRAWSEQFF,TGCAGCGTTGAGGACAGGGCATGGAGTGAGCAGTTCTTC
TRBD2,TRBJ2-5,-,TRBV25-1,CASSEYGTSGIQETQYF,TGTGCCAGCAGTGAATATGGGACTAGCGGCATACAAGAGACCCAGTACTTC
-,TRBJ1-1,-,TRBV11-2,CASSWATGNTEAFF,TGTGCCAGCAGCTGGGCTACAGGGAACACTGAAGCTTTCTTT
TRBD2,TRBJ2-3,-,TRBV5-1,CASWTGTSGGPFTDTQYF,TGCGCCAGCTGGACTGGGACTAGCGGGGGCCCGTTCACAGATACGCAGTATTTT
-,TRBJ2-7,-,TRBV15,CATSREAGFYEQYF,TGTGCCACCAGCAGAGAAGCAGGATTCTACGAGCAGTACTTC
-,TRBJ2-5,-,TRBV6-5,CASRSSMGAQETQYF,TGTGCCAGCAGGTCCTCTATGGGGGCCCAAGAGACCCAGTACTTC
-,TRBJ2-6,-,TRBV6-5,CASSYSESGANVLTF,TGTGCCAGCAGTTACAGCGAGTCTGGGGCCAACGTCCTGACTTTC
-,TRBJ1-3,-,TRBV15,CATRDLMFSGNTIYF,TGTGCCACCCGGGACTTAATGTTCTCTGGAAACACCATATATTTT